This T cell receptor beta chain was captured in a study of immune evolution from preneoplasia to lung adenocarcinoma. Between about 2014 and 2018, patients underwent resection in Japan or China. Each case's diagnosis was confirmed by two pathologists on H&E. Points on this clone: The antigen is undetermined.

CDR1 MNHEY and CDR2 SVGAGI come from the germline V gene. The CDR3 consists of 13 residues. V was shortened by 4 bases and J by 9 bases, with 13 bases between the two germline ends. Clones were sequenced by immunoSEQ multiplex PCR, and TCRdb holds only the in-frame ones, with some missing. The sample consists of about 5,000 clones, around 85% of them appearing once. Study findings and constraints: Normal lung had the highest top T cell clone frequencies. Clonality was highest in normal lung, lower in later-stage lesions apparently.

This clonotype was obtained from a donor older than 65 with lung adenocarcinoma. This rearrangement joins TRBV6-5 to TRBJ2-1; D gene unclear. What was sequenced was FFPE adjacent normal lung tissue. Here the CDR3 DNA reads TGTGCCAGCAGTTCCACCAAGAAGCGTGAGCAGTTCTTC. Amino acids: CASSSTKKREQFF.